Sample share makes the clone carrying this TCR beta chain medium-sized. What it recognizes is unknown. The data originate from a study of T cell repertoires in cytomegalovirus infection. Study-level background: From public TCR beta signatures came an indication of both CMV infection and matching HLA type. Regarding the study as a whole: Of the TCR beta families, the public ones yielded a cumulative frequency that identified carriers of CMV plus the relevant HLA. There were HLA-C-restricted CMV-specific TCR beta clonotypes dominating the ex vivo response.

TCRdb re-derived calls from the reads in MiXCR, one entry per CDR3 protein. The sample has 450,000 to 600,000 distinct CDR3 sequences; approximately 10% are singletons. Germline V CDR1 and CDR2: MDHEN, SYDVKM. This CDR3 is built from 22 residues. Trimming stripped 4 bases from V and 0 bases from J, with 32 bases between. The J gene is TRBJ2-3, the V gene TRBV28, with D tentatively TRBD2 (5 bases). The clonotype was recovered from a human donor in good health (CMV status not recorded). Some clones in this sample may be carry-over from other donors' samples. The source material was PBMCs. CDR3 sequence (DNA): TGTGCCAGCAGTTCGTATCTGGTTGGGTCCTCCCCGGGGTCTTCTAGCACAGATACGCAGTATTTT. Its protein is CASSSYLVGSSPGSSSTDTQYF.